This T cell receptor (beta chain) derives from a study of blood T cells in healthy people across ages. The study recruited healthy Caucasian donors from Russia who were aged about 6 to 90. The study, taken as a whole, reports: Researchers said unsorted PBMCs prevented a conclusive naive versus antigen-experienced comparison.

A second PCR of 7 to 11 cycles used a sample-barcoded 5' primer and a J-beta primer mix. Researchers report that each sample yielded at least 3 million CDR3-containing paired-end reads. TCRdb ran MiXCR on the 5' RACE reads and lists one entry per CDR3 protein. The repertoire consists of about 640,000 distinct CDR3 sequences, with under 70% occurring once and the leading ten covering 30% to 45%. As regards this clonotype: The antigen is not known.

The clonotype comes from a man in his sixties in good health. Source material: blood.

The chain's CDR3 is CASRRQGAPEKLFF. For the CDR3, the DNA is TGTGCCAGCAGGCGACAGGGGGCGCCTGAAAAACTGTTTTTT. The chain recombines TRBV7-2 with TRBJ1-4; 10 bases are a match to TRBD1. V was clipped by 6 bases and J by 7 bases; unmatched bases: 5. Germline values: CDR1 SGHTA, CDR2 FQGNSA. The CDR3 totals 14 residues. Variable domain in full (rest from reference TRBV7-2 and TRBJ1-4): GAGVSQSPSNKVTEKGKDVELRCDPISGHTALYWYRQSLGQGLEFLIYFQGNSAPDKSGLPSDRFSAERTGGSVSTLTIQRTQQEDSAVYLCASRRQGAPEKLFFGSGTQLSVL.